The 31 T cell receptor beta chains listed next were all sequenced from one sample in a study of blood T cell repertoires in COVID-19. The protocol was immunoSEQ multiplex PCR, while the TCRdb copy is restricted to in-frame clones and leaves out a portion. The sample lists nearly 250,000 clones, approximately 84% occurring once. Material: peripheral blood. The receptors were sampled from a woman at least 80 years old with acute or convalescent COVID-19.

This chain connects TRBV6-6 to TRBJ2-7; 7 bases are shared with TRBD2. The CDR3 is 16 amino acids. In germline, CDR1 is MNHNY, CDR2 SVGAGI (reference sequence). The ends lost 2 bases at V and 2 bases at J; junction bases unmatched: 9. CDR3 nucleotide sequence: TGTGCCAGCAGTTACATGGGCGGGAGTAGTCCCTACGAGCAGTACTTC. It translates to CASSYMGGSSPYEQYF.

This chain links TRBV5-4 with TRBJ2-6; 8 bases line up with TRBD1. The J segment lost 1 base and the V segment lost 2 bases, leaving 14 bases of the junction unmatched. Germline V gene sequence: CDR1 SGHNT, CDR2 YYREEE (reference sequence). The CDR3 loop spans 20 amino acids. The CDR3 protein is CASSLYLLAGGMSGANVLTF. The DNA of the CDR3 is TGTGCCAGCAGCTTATATCTTCTGGCAGGGGGCATGTCTGGGGCCAACGTCCTGACTTTC.

V gene TRBV6-5 combines with J gene TRBJ2-1; TRBD2 matches 8 bases. Unmatched junction bases numbered 9, after V lost 6 bases and J lost 8 bases. Germline V gives CDR1 MNHEY, CDR2 SVGAGI. CDR3 size: 14 residues. The CDR3 region has the DNA TGTGCCAGCAGACCTAGCGGGCCGGCCGATGAGCAGTTCTTC. Amino acids: CASRPSGPADEQFF.

CDR3 residues: CASSGGSLVRDYGYTF. Written as DNA, the CDR3 is TGCGCCAGCAGCGGGGGGAGCTTAGTAAGGGACTATGGCTACACCTTC. The genes are TRBV5-1 and TRBJ1-2; D is possibly TRBD1 (5 bases). Trimming took 4 bases from V and 3 from J, leaving 19 bases between them. Germline V gene lookup returns CDR1 SGHRS and CDR2 YFSETQ. CDR3 length: 16 amino acids.

This chain links TRBV24-1 with TRBJ2-1; 8 bases are a match to TRBD1. The CDR3 is 17 residues long. V was pared by 6 bases and J by 7 bases, with 16 bases of the junction left unmatched. Germline V gene lookup returns CDR1 KGHDR and CDR2 SFDVKD. The CDR3 region has the DNA TGTGCCACCAGTCCCTCGTTGGGGACAGGCCAACGGAATGAGCAGTTCTTC. This encodes CATSPSLGTGQRNEQFF.

The rearrangement joins TRBV9 to TRBJ2-5, with 12 bases fitting TRBD2. CDR3 length equals 16 residues. Germline V CDR1 and CDR2: SGDLS, YYNGEE. V shed 4 bases and J 4 bases; nucleotides not matched to a gene: 8. The CDR3 loop is CASSPSSGGVGETQYF. The CDR3 DNA reads as TGTGCCAGCAGCCCATCTAGCGGGGGGGTTGGAGAGACCCAGTACTTC.

The CDR3 nucleotides are TGCGCCAGCAGCCATCCCGACAGGCAGGGACCCGGGAACACCGGGGAGCTGTTTTTT. Its translation: CASSHPDRQGPGNTGELFF. This chain uses TRBV4-1 with TRBJ2-2; perhaps TRBD1 as D (6 bases). Germline CDR1 and CDR2: MGHRA and YSYEKL. Trimming took 3 bases from V and 1 from J, leaving 21 bases between them. The CDR3 extends over 19 amino acids.

The chain links TRBV28 to TRBJ1-6; TRBD1 matches at 8 bases. In germline, CDR1 is MDHEN, CDR2 SYDVKM. V gave up 6 bases and J gave up 7 bases; unmatched junction bases: 8. The CDR3 consists of 15 residues. The CDR3, as DNA: TGTGCCAGCAGCCCGACCGGGACAGGCAATTCACCCCTCCACTTT. The encoded protein is CASSPTGTGNSPLHF. The full variable domain, completed using reference TRBV28 and TRBJ1-6, is DVKVTQSSRYLVKRTGEKVFLECVQDMDHENMFWYRQDPGLGLRLIYFSYDVKMKEKGDIPEGYSVSREKKERFSLILESASTNQTSMYLCASSPTGTGNSPLHFGNGTRLTVT.

The chain uses TRBV7-2 and TRBJ2-7, with 8 bases aligning to TRBD2. The CDR3 consists of 16 residues. The V gene end was trimmed by 1 base and the J gene end by 0 bases; junction bases not matched to a gene: 5. Germline CDR1 SGHTA, CDR2 FQGNSA. The CDR3 DNA sequence: TGTGCCAGCAGCTTAGGAGCTAGCGGGCTCTCCTACGAGCAGTACTTC. Its translation: CASSLGASGLSYEQYF.

This sequence joins TRBV5-6 and TRBJ1-2, with D unclear. There are 14 residues in the CDR3. V lost 0 bases to trimming and J lost 5 bases, with 11 bases between them. CDR1 and CDR2 from the germline V gene are SGHDT and YYEEEE. The CDR3 DNA is TGTGCCAGCAGCTTGGTCCGGGGAGGATATGGCTACACCTTC. Residues: CASSLVRGGYGYTF.

The V gene is TRBV18, the J gene TRBJ2-3; the D gene is possibly TRBD2 (5 bases). This CDR3 spans 15 amino acids. Trimming cost V 2 bases and J 2 bases, with 11 bases left between them. The V gene's germline CDR1 is KGHSH and CDR2 LQKENI. The DNA for the CDR3 is TGTGCCAGCTCACCAACGCTAGCAGACACAGATACGCAGTATTTT. Residues: CASSPTLADTDTQYF.

The chain links TRBV7-6 to TRBJ2-7; maybe TRBD2 (6 bases). This CDR3 contains 16 residues. Germline assignment: CDR1 SGHVS and CDR2 FNYEAQ. Trimming removed 6 bases from V and 4 bases from J, with 22 bases in between. The CDR3 bases are TGTGCCAGCAGTGATGGGGCGGCGGGACTTGGGTACGAGCAGTACTTC. This sequence encodes CASSDGAAGLGYEQYF.

In DNA, the CDR3 is TGCGCCAGCAGCCACCGGGTTAGCGGGGGGACTAATGAGCAGTTCTTC. This encodes CASSHRVSGGTNEQFF. The J gene is TRBJ2-1, the V gene TRBV4-3; the match to TRBD2 covers 10 bases. CDR3 length: 16 amino acids. Per the germline V gene, CDR1 is LGHNA and CDR2 is YSLEER. Unmatched junction bases numbered 9, after V lost 3 bases and J lost 7 bases.

The J gene is TRBJ1-4, the V gene TRBV7-2, with 8 positions matching TRBD1. The germline CDR1 and CDR2 sequences are SGHTA and FQGNSA. The CDR3 covers 17 residues. J was trimmed by 7 bases and V by 3 bases; bases with no gene match: 13. The chain's CDR3 is CASSFRQGSSLGEKLFF. In DNA form, the CDR3 reads TGTGCCAGCAGCTTTAGACAGGGGTCCTCCCTTGGTGAAAAACTGTTTTTT.

The V gene is TRBV7-2, the J gene TRBJ2-5; 14 bases fit TRBD2. The CDR3 runs 16 residues. Trimming took 1 base from V and 5 from J; bases not matched to a gene: 3. From germline, CDR1 is SGHTA and CDR2 FQGNSA. CDR3 region: CASSLGTSGGWETQYF. The CDR3 bases are TGTGCCAGCAGCTTAGGGACTAGCGGGGGGTGGGAGACCCAGTACTTC. Drawing the rest from reference TRBV7-2 and TRBJ2-5, the complete variable domain is GAGVSQSPSNKVTEKGKDVELRCDPISGHTALYWYRQSLGQGLEFLIYFQGNSAPDKSGLPSDRFSAERTGGSVSTLTIQRTQQEDSAVYLCASSLGTSGGWETQYFGPGTRLLVL.

This clone was observed a handful of times. This chain joins TRBV9 and TRBJ2-7; D perhaps matches TRBD2 (6 bases). The length of the CDR3 is 16 residues. Germline V gene data show CDR1 as SGDLS and CDR2 as YYNGEE. V lost 1 base to trimming and J lost 6 bases, with 20 bases between them. The CDR3 coding sequence is TGTGCCAGCAGCGTAATGGCGGAGGGGTTGGCGGGCGAGCAGTACTTC. This encodes CASSVMAEGLAGEQYF.

The chain carries TRBV2 and TRBJ2-1, with 8 positions matching TRBD1. CDR1 SNHLY and CDR2 FYNNEI come from the germline V gene. The CDR3 runs 13 residues. Trimming at V came to 9 bases and at J to 5 bases, leaving 6 bases not matched to a gene. The CDR3 loop is CASGTGYDNEQFF. The CDR3 bases are TGTGCCAGTGGGACAGGCTACGACAATGAGCAGTTCTTC.

This clone was seen more than once but under ten times. In the same sample, other DNA sequences code for this CDR3. The J gene is TRBJ1-2, the V gene TRBV7-6, with 8 nucleotides matching TRBD1. CDR3 length equals 15 residues. Germline V gene lookup returns CDR1 SGHVS and CDR2 FNYEAQ. The trim removed 5 bases at V and 2 bases at J, leaving 7 bases unmatched. The CDR3 DNA sequence: TGTGCCAGCAGCCCTGGACAGGGACCGAACTATGGCTACACCTTC. This encodes CASSPGQGPNYGYTF.

The gene calls are TRBV7-7 and TRBJ1-3; the D is unclear. V lost 1 base to trimming and J lost 0 bases, with 10 bases between them. The CDR3 is made up of 16 amino acids. CDR1 is SSHAT and CDR2 is FNYEAQ in the germline V gene (reference sequence). CDR3 region: CASSLGTGNSGNTIYF. The CDR3 nucleotides are TGTGCCAGCAGCTTAGGAACGGGGAACTCTGGAAACACCATATATTTT.

The chain has TRBV19 and TRBJ1-5; possibly TRBD1 for D (6 bases). The ends were cut back, 4 bases at V and 7 bases at J, with 11 bases in the middle. The CDR3 is made up of 13 amino acids. Germline values: CDR1 LNHDA, CDR2 SQIVND (reference sequence). CDR3: CASSSAGDQPQHF. The CDR3 DNA reads TGTGCCAGTAGTAGTGCAGGGGACCAGCCCCAGCATTTT.

The V and J genes are TRBV3-1 (or the pseudogene TRBV3-2) and TRBJ2-2; TRBD1 agrees at 7 bases. The CDR3 totals 15 residues. The junction had 3 bases not matched to a gene; V was cut back by 3 bases and J by 2 bases. Per germline, CDR1 LGHDT and CDR2 YNNKEL (reference sequence). The CDR3 bases are TGTGCCAGCAGCCAGGGACAGATAAACACCGGGGAGCTGTTTTTT. This sequence encodes CASSQGQINTGELFF.

This chain's CDR3 is CASSLAGTGFYEQYF. CDR3 bases: TGTGCCAGCAGCTTAGCGGGGACAGGGTTCTACGAGCAGTACTTC. The chain combines TRBV7-2 with TRBJ2-7; TRBD1 aligns across 9 bases. Germline lookup yields CDR1 SGHTA and CDR2 FQGNSA. CDR3 size: 15 residues. V trimming: 0 bases; J trimming: 3 bases; junction bases outside the gene matches: 3.

The J gene is TRBJ1-5, the V gene TRBV27; maybe TRBD1 (6 bases). The CDR3 runs 13 residues. Trimming left V 5 bases short and J 7 bases short, with 12 bases between. The germline V gene has CDR1 MNHEY and CDR2 SMNVEV (reference sequence). CDR3 region: CASSARGGQPQHF. CDR3 DNA sequence: TGTGCCAGCAGTGCCAGGGGAGGGCAGCCCCAGCATTTT.

The V gene is TRBV12-3 or TRBV12-4, the J gene TRBJ1-4; the D is unclear. There are 13 residues in the CDR3. V was pared by 3 bases and J by 4 bases, with 6 bases between. DNA for the CDR3: TGTGCCAGCAGTTTCAGTCGTAATGAAAAACTGTTTTTT. Protein product: CASSFSRNEKLFF.

CDR3 residues: CASSTSGGPSYEQYF. CDR3 coding DNA: TGCGCCAGCAGTACTAGCGGGGGGCCCTCCTACGAGCAGTACTTC. The chain recombines TRBV5-1 with TRBJ2-7; TRBD2 matches 12 bases. Germline values: CDR1 SGHRS, CDR2 YFSETQ. V was clipped by 5 bases and J by 0 bases; unmatched bases: 3. The CDR3 is 15 residues long.

This sequence joins TRBV2 and TRBJ1-5; 8 positions agree with TRBD1. Germline V gene sequence: CDR1 SNHLY, CDR2 FYNNEI. V shed 6 bases and J 6 bases; nucleotides not matched to a gene: 7. The CDR3 length is 14 residues. The CDR3 coding sequence is TGTGCCAGCAGCCAGGACAGGGATGGTCAGCCCCAGCATTTT. Its protein is CASSQDRDGQPQHF.

The chain is built from TRBV19 and TRBJ2-1; 7 nucleotides agree with TRBD2. V shed 4 bases and J 3 bases; nucleotides not matched to a gene: 12. CDR3 length: 17 residues. CDR1 is LNHDA, CDR2 SQIVND, per germline (reference sequence). CDR3 region: CASSTPRRLAVYNEQFF. The CDR3, as DNA: TGTGCCAGTAGTACTCCTAGGAGGCTAGCGGTCTACAATGAGCAGTTCTTC.

The rearrangement uses TRBV18 and TRBJ1-1; D is ambiguous. Germline V CDR1 and CDR2: KGHSH, LQKENI. V lost 5 bases and J 1 base, leaving 17 bases between the germline ends. The CDR3 spans 16 residues. CDR3 sequence (DNA): TGTGCCAGCTCAAGTAGTTGGTCGGAGAGGAACACTGAAGCTTTCTTT. Translating gives CASSSSWSERNTEAFF.

The chain couples TRBV12-3 or TRBV12-4 to TRBJ1-2; D uncertain. This CDR3 has 12 residues. Trimming left V 6 bases short and J 9 bases short, with 14 bases between. The CDR3 coding sequence is TGTGCCAGCAGAGCCGATCCCCTTAGCTACACCTTC. Encoded protein: CASRADPLSYTF.

The chain has TRBV5-4 and TRBJ2-2, with 7 bases that match TRBD1. Trimming cost V 6 bases and J 7 bases; bases outside gene matches: 15. Germline lookup yields CDR1 SGHNT and CDR2 YYREEE (reference sequence). The CDR3 has 16 amino acids. CDR3 loop: CASTSGKDRSGGELFF. In DNA, the CDR3 is TGTGCCAGCACCTCCGGCAAGGACAGGTCCGGCGGGGAGCTGTTTTTT.

This chain joins TRBV30 and TRBJ2-5; perhaps TRBD2 as D (5 bases). Germline V gene sequence: CDR1 GTSNPN, CDR2 SVGIG (reference sequence). Trimming removed 7 bases from V and 5 bases from J, with 11 bases in between. This CDR3 spans 11 amino acids. The CDR3 sequence is CASRGAETQYF. The CDR3 DNA reads TGTGCCTCACGGGGTGCGGAGACCCAGTACTTC.